The 23 T cell receptor beta chains below come from one sample, sequenced in a study of identical twins. TCRdb recomputed calls from the 5' RACE reads with MiXCR, one row per CDR3 protein. The sample has 1.5 million to 2 million distinct CDR3 sequences; less than 35% are singletons. The sample taken for sequencing was cord blood. Receptors originate from a newborn girl in good health.

The chain recombines TRBV24-1 with TRBJ2-4; TRBD1 agrees at 8 bases. The end of the DNA aligns better with TRBJ2-7, so the J call may be wrong. This CDR3 is built from 16 residues. Germline CDR1 reads KGHDR; CDR2 reads SFDVKD. The CDR3 loop is CATSDATGEFPYEQYF. CDR3 coding DNA: TGTGCCACCAGTGATGCGACAGGGGAATTTCCCTACGAGCAGTACTTC.

CDR3 sequence: CASSLDFNGAGELFF. CDR3 nucleotides: TGCGCCAGCAGCTTGGATTTTAACGGGGCCGGGGAGCTGTTTTTT. The V gene is TRBV5-1, the J gene TRBJ2-2; D perhaps matches TRBD2 (5 bases). V lost 0 bases and J 6 bases, leaving 12 bases between the germline ends. Germline values: CDR1 SGHRS, CDR2 YFSETQ. The CDR3 has 15 residues.

This clonotype was observed a few times. This rearrangement joins TRBV6-5 to TRBJ2-1, with D uncertain. The CDR3 spans 15 residues. CDR1 MNHEY and CDR2 SVGAGI come from the germline V gene. V lost 0 bases, J lost 7 bases, and 13 bases lay in between. This CDR3 is CASSYSSYFVNEQFF. The CDR3, as DNA: TGTGCCAGCAGTTACTCCAGCTACTTTGTAAATGAGCAGTTCTTC.

In its sample, this clonotype was seen a few times. The rearrangement uses TRBV9 and TRBJ2-3; TRBD2 matches 7 bases. The CDR3 totals 14 residues. From germline, CDR1 is SGDLS and CDR2 YYNGEE. J gave up 8 bases and V 0 bases, and 6 bases lay outside the gene matches. The CDR3 spells CASSVAGREGTQYF. Here the CDR3 DNA reads TGTGCCAGCAGCGTAGCTGGTAGGGAGGGTACGCAGTATTTT.

This clonotype was seen a handful of times. The chain uses TRBV2 and TRBJ2-7; 7 positions match TRBD1. V lost 0 bases to trimming and J lost 0 bases; unmatched junction nucleotides: 5. The CDR3 length is 16 residues. Germline CDR1 and CDR2: SNHLY and FYNNEI. The CDR3 bases are TGTGCCAGCAGTGAAGCCGGACAGGCTAGCTCCTACGAGCAGTACTTC. Encoded protein: CASSEAGQASSYEQYF.

This chain joins TRBV7-6 and TRBJ2-4; 8 positions match TRBD1. Germline V gene lookup returns CDR1 SGHVS and CDR2 FNYEAQ. The junction had 12 bases not matched to a gene; V was cut back by 5 bases and J by 6 bases. This CDR3 contains 16 residues. CDR3 residues: CASSPNLPGQGNIQYF. The CDR3 DNA reads TGTGCCAGCAGCCCTAACCTCCCCGGACAGGGAAACATTCAGTACTTC.

CDR3: CASSPSFGRGNEKLFF. The CDR3 DNA reads TGTGCCAGCTCACCAAGTTTCGGGCGCGGTAATGAAAAACTGTTTTTT. The chain links TRBV18 to TRBJ1-4; D is uncertain. CDR1 and CDR2 (germline): KGHSH, LQKENI. The CDR3 contains 16 residues. V shed 2 bases and J shed 4 bases, with 14 bases lying between them.

For the CDR3, the DNA is TGTGCCAGCAGCCTCCTTGGGGCGGGCGCTTTCTTT. This translates into CASSLLGAGAFF. The J gene is TRBJ1-1, the V gene TRBV7-9, with a weak D call TRBD1 (5 bases). The CDR3 runs to 12 residues. V gave up 5 bases and J gave up 11 bases, with 15 bases separating them. Germline V gene sequence: CDR1 SEHNR, CDR2 FQNEAQ (reference sequence).

The rearrangement links TRBV12-3 or TRBV12-4 to TRBJ1-2; unclear D gene. The CDR3 consists of 14 residues. V lost 4 bases to trimming and J lost 8 bases, with 17 bases between them. CDR3 DNA sequence: TGTGCCAGCAGTTCCCACGGCAGACCGAGGGGCTACACCTTC. Translating it yields CASSSHGRPRGYTF.

J is TRBJ2-1 and V is TRBV20-1; the match to TRBD2 covers 12 bases. From germline, CDR1 is DFQATT and CDR2 SNEGSKA (reference sequence). This CDR3 has 18 residues. V shed 3 bases and J 0 bases; nucleotides not matched to a gene: 9. In nucleotides, the CDR3 is TGCAGTGCTAGGGACCTAGCGGGAGGGCCAAGCTCCTACAATGAGCAGTTCTTC. As protein: CSARDLAGGPSSYNEQFF.

This clonotype was recorded only once. A read error may be the cause here, since a much bigger clone is one base away. This chain links TRBV28 with TRBJ2-7; D might be TRBD2 (5 bases). Trimming removed 7 bases at V and 5 bases at J, with 18 bases between. The CDR3 has 14 amino acids. CDR1 is MDHEN and CDR2 is SYDVKM in the germline V gene. DNA of the CDR3: TGTGCCAGCAACAAACGGACTGGCAGGCACGAGCAGTACTTC. Encoded protein: CASNKRTGRHEQYF.

Regarding this clonotype: Being one base from a much bigger clone, this may be a read error. The chain recombines TRBV5-1 with TRBJ2-3; a weak D match, TRBD2 (5 bases). CDR1 and CDR2 (germline): SGHRS, YFSETQ. This CDR3 is built from 14 residues. V lost 4 bases and J 4 bases, leaving 13 bases between the germline ends. DNA of the CDR3: TGCGCCAGCAGCGTGTCCAGTAGCGCAGATACGCAGTATTTT. Translation gives CASSVSSSADTQYF.

CDR3 sequence (DNA): TGCAGCCCGGGGCTCCGAGAAGGGCAGTACTTC. Translated, it gives CSPGLREGQYF. The chain recombines TRBV20-1 with TRBJ2-7; D is tentatively TRBD1 or TRBD2 (5 bases each). The CDR3 extends over 11 amino acids. Looked up from germline, CDR1 is DFQATT and CDR2 is SNEGSKA (reference sequence).

This rearrangement joins TRBV20-1 to TRBJ1-2, with D maybe TRBD1 (6 bases). CDR3 length equals 12 residues. Trimming pared 3 bases from V and 3 bases from J, leaving 8 bases between. CDR1 is DFQATT, CDR2 SNEGSKA, per germline (reference sequence). CDR3 protein: CSASGGHYGYTF. The DNA for the CDR3 is TGCAGTGCTAGTGGGGGGCACTATGGCTACACCTTC.

V usage is TRBV18 and J usage is TRBJ2-1; 10 bases are shared with TRBD1. The V gene's germline CDR1 is KGHSH and CDR2 LQKENI. This CDR3 has 16 residues. V shed 2 bases and J 8 bases; nucleotides not matched to a gene: 9. The CDR3 sequence is CASSPGTGTGVDEQFF. CDR3 DNA: TGTGCCAGCTCACCAGGGACCGGGACAGGGGTCGATGAGCAGTTCTTC.

This clonotype has more than one count but fewer than ten. The rearrangement uses TRBV14 and TRBJ1-2; TRBD1 aligns across 8 bases. Per germline, CDR1 SGHDN and CDR2 FVKESK. With V trimmed by 3 bases and J by 4 bases, 4 bases remained unmatched. The CDR3 length is 14 residues. CDR3 in amino acids: CASSQRTGLYGYTF. The CDR3 DNA reads TGTGCCAGCAGCCAGCGGACAGGGCTCTATGGCTACACCTTC. Combining the CDR3 with reference TRBV14 and TRBJ1-2 gives the whole variable domain EAGVTQFPSHSVIEKGQTVTLRCDPISGHDNLYWYRRVMGKEIKFLLHFVKESKQDESGMPNNRFLAERTGGTYSTLKVQPAELEDSGVYFCASSQRTGLYGYTFGSGTRLTVV.

This clonotype turned up a few times. J is TRBJ2-1 and V is TRBV6-5, with 7 bases fitting TRBD2. Germline trimming cut 4 bases from V and 7 bases from J; bases unmatched to any gene: 10. CDR1 is MNHEY and CDR2 is SVGAGI in the germline V gene. The CDR3 has 15 amino acids. The CDR3 sequence is CASSSLFGRRNEQFF. The CDR3 nucleotides read TGTGCCAGCAGTTCCCTCTTCGGGAGGCGAAATGAGCAGTTCTTC.

This chain links TRBV14 with TRBJ2-5, with D unclear. The ends were cut back, 4 bases at V and 1 base at J, with 10 bases in the middle. Per the germline V gene, CDR1 is SGHDN and CDR2 is FVKESK. The CDR3 runs to 14 residues. The CDR3 sequence: CASSRPSAQETQYF. DNA for the CDR3: TGTGCCAGCAGCCGACCGTCGGCCCAAGAGACCCAGTACTTC.

As concerns this clonotype: The missing conserved phenylalanine or tryptophan at the end of this CDR3 makes a read error likely. In DNA form, the CDR3 reads TGCGCCAGCAGCCAAGATCATTGGACAGCCAAAAACATTCAGTACCTC. It codes for CASSQDHWTAKNIQYL. The V and J genes are TRBV4-1 and TRBJ2-4; D gene uncertain. Trimming took off 0 bases at V and 0 bases at J, with 9 bases between the two ends. Germline lookup yields CDR1 MGHRA and CDR2 YSYEKL. CDR3 size: 16 residues.

This CDR3 is CASSQGQGFGYTF. The CDR3 DNA follows: TGTGCCAGCAGCCAAGGACAGGGGTTTGGCTACACCTTC. This chain connects TRBV4-2 to TRBJ1-2, with 8 positions matching TRBD1. The CDR3 totals 13 residues. The trim removed 1 base at V and 7 bases at J, leaving 2 bases unmatched. The germline V gene encodes CDR1 LGHNA and CDR2 YNFKEQ.

This clonotype has more than one count but fewer than ten. The J gene is TRBJ1-5, the V gene TRBV12-3 or TRBV12-4, with a tentative D call TRBD1 (5 bases). V dropped 3 bases and J dropped 7 bases, with 13 bases sitting between them. The CDR3 runs to 14 residues. CDR3 loop: CASSLGQFLQPQHF. The CDR3 DNA sequence: TGTGCCAGCAGTTTGGGGCAGTTTCTCCAGCCCCAGCATTTT.

This chain links TRBV15 with TRBJ1-1; a weak D match, TRBD1 (5 bases). Trimming pared 0 bases from V and 1 base from J, leaving 15 bases between. Germline CDR1 LNHNV, CDR2 YYDKDF (reference sequence). CDR3 size: 17 residues. CDR3 sequence (DNA): TGTGCCACCAGCAGAGATCCGCCGGGGCTTGAGAACACTGAAGCTTTCTTT. Translating it yields CATSRDPPGLENTEAFF.

This clonotype has just one count. This chain links TRBV5-1 with TRBJ1-3; D is unclear. V shed 0 bases and J shed 0 bases, with 7 bases lying between them. There are 15 residues in the CDR3. Germline lookup yields CDR1 SGHRS and CDR2 YFSETQ. The CDR3 sequence: CASSLEDYSGNTIYF. Written as DNA, the CDR3 is TGCGCCAGCAGCTTGGAGGATTACTCTGGAAACACCATATATTTT.